The entry that follows covers one TCR beta chain sequence. The data originate from a study of T-cell memory formation after mild COVID-19. CDR1 and CDR2 (germline): SGHRS, YFSETQ. The V end was cut by 4 bases, the J end by 6 bases, with 10 bases between. This CDR3 contains 12 residues. TCRdb reprocessed the 5' RACE reads via MiXCR and lists one record per CDR3 protein. The table lists roughly 150,000 distinct CDR3 sequences, about 14% of them singletons. The gene calls are TRBV5-1 and TRBJ1-1; D is unresolved. The sequenced material came from PBMCs or a T cell subset sorted from them (not recorded which). The sequence was obtained from an adult woman who had mild COVID-19 (a few samples of this study predate the infection). Cell type and time point are not known. The CDR3 bases are TGCGCCAGCAGCGACCCCGCTGCTGAAGCTTTCTTT. As protein: CASSDPAAEAFF.